This entry is about one T cell receptor (beta chain). Its antigen is undetermined. Researchers maintained the mixed lymphocyte reaction cells in coculture at 37°C for 5 to 7 days. This sample is part of a study of siplizumab effects on memory and regulatory T cells. Study results and caveats: Naive T cells appeared more varied than memory cells and looked like key alloresponse contributors. Fewer alloreactive sequences mapped to unstimulated CD4+ memory cells under siplizumab. Roughly 75-96% of proliferating clones (CD4+ or CD8+) could not be assigned a naive or memory phenotype. The alloreactive clones that mapped to unstimulated subsets made up only a minor fraction.

Sequencing was performed with immunoSEQ multiplex PCR; in TCRdb, only in-frame clones are kept and a portion is missing. The profile covers some 5,000 clones, with 40% to 55% appearing a single time and 83% taken by the ten largest. V lost 6 bases and J 4 bases, leaving 7 bases between the germline ends. This CDR3 has 12 residues. Germline V gene lookup returns CDR1 MNHEY and CDR2 SMNVEV (reference sequence). The source material was CFSE-low (dividing) CD8+ T cells sorted from an allogeneic mixed lymphocyte reaction. The source of this sequence is a human donor in good health; the cells came from an allogeneic mixed lymphocyte reaction. Some clones in this sample may be carry-over from other donors' samples. The gene calls are TRBV27 and TRBJ2-1; D uncertain. The CDR3 nucleotides are TGTGCCAGCAGGGTTGGTTACAATGAGCAGTTCTTC. Translating it yields CASRVGYNEQFF.